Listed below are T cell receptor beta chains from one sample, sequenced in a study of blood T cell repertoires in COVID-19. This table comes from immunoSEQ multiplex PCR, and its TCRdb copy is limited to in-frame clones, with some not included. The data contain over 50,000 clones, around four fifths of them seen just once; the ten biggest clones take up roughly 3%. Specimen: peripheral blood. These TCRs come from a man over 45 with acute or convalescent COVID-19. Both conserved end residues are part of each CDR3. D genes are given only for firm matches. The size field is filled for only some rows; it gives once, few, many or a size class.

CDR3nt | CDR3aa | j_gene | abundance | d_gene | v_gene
TGTGCCAGCACCTTCCAGGGATCCTACGAGCAGTACTTC | CASTFQGSYEQYF | TRBJ2-7 | - | - | TRBV5-6
TGTGCCAGCAGCTGGGACAGGCCAGGCACTGAAGCTTTCTTT | CASSWDRPGTEAFF | TRBJ1-1 | - | TRBD1 | TRBV7-3
TGTGCCAGACCGCCGTCGGGGGGGTTTTATGGCTACACCTTC | CARPPSGGFYGYTF | TRBJ1-2 | few | - | TRBV7-5
TGCGCCAGCAGCATCCCTACTAGCGGGGGGTCCCAGCAGTACTTC | CASSIPTSGGSQQYF | TRBJ2-7 | - | TRBD2 | TRBV5-1
TGCAGCGTTGAAGAGTCGGGACAGGAATTCTACGAGCAGTACTTC | CSVEESGQEFYEQYF | TRBJ2-7 | - | TRBD1 | TRBV29-1
TGTGCCGGCGGAGGGTCCCGAGGCGGCACTGAAGCTTTCTTT | CAGGGSRGGTEAFF | TRBJ1-1 | - | - | TRBV24-1
TGTGCCACCAGCGGAGGGGAGCAGGAGCAGTTCTTC | CATSGGEQEQFF | TRBJ2-1 | - | - | TRBV15
TGTGCCAGCAGTTACTCTCAGACAGGGTCTGGGGCTTTCTTT | CASSYSQTGSGAFF | TRBJ1-1 | - | TRBD1 | TRBV6-2/TRBV6-3
TGCGCCAGCAGCTTGGGACTAGCGGGAGGTTACACCGGGGAGCTGTTTTTT | CASSLGLAGGYTGELFF | TRBJ2-2 | - | TRBD2 | TRBV5-1
TGCGCCAGCAGCCAAGTGGGACAGGGGAAGGTTGTGTTTTCTGAAGCTTTCTTT | CASSQVGQGKVVFSEAFF | TRBJ1-1 | - | TRBD1 | TRBV4-1
TGTGCCAGCAGTTTCAACTCCTACAATGAGCAGTTCTTC | CASSFNSYNEQFF | TRBJ2-1 | once | - | TRBV27
TGCGCCAGCAGCCATCGGCCGGGTCCAGGGAGGGGAGAGACCCAGTACTTC | CASSHRPGPGRGETQYF | TRBJ2-5 | - | TRBD2 | TRBV4-1
TGTGCCAGCACCCTCGCAGGGGAAGAGACGCAGTATTTT | CASTLAGEETQYF | TRBJ2-3 | - | - | TRBV12-3/TRBV12-4
TGCGCCAGCAGCCAAGTGGACGGGACTCAGAAACTGTTTTTT | CASSQVDGTQKLFF | TRBJ1-4 | - | - | TRBV4-1
TGTGCCATCGACAGGGAGCTAGCGAACACCGGGGAGCTGTTTTTT | CAIDRELANTGELFF | TRBJ2-2 | few | TRBD1 | TRBV2
TGTGCCAGCAGCCAATTTTACAGGGACGGTAATCAGCCCCAGCATTTT | CASSQFYRDGNQPQHF | TRBJ1-5 | - | - | TRBV16
TGTGCCAGCAGCCAAGTGTTTAGCGGGAGCTCCTACAATGAGCAGTTCTTC | CASSQVFSGSSYNEQFF | TRBJ2-1 | - | TRBD2 | TRBV3-1/TRBV3-2